The clone carrying this T cell receptor (beta chain) was observed a few times. Its matching antigen is unknown. The data were taken from a study of molecular identifiers for immune sequencing clone quantification. The wider study: Replicates split RNA from 20,000 or 100,000 naive CD8 cells five ways, and the researchers sequenced four portions.

In preparing bulk TCR libraries, previously described methods and listed TCR primers were used. MiXCR was run by TCRdb on the PCR reads, yielding one entry per CDR3 protein. Of fewer than 350,000 distinct CDR3 sequences listed, about 22% are singletons. Sequencing libraries of naive CD8 cells derived from roughly 18,000 to 920,000 sorted cells with 10%, 30% or 50% RNA. Study-wide results and limits: Identical barcode-sharing TCR molecules could lead to underestimated sizes for highly expanded clones.

The receptor was isolated from a human donor in good health. Some libraries in this study had Jurkat cell RNA spiked in. Sequenced: naive CD8+ T cells from blood, with Jurkat cell RNA spiked in. Subset described: FACS-sorted CD8+CD4-CCR7+CD45RA+ naive T cells.

The CDR3 nucleotides are TGTGCCAGCAGCCTAACGGACAGGGGCGGACAGCCCCAGCATTTT. Its protein is CASSLTDRGGQPQHF. The chain combines TRBV2 with TRBJ1-5; 9 nucleotides match TRBD1. This CDR3 contains 15 residues. After removal of 6 bases from V and 7 bases from J, the junction contained 10 bases not matched to a gene. CDR1 and CDR2 (germline): SNHLY, FYNNEI.